The rows below give T cell receptor beta chains drawn from one sample of a study of T-cell reconstitution after alpha-beta-depleted transplantation in children. TCRdb re-derived calls from the PCR reads in MiXCR, one entry per CDR3 protein. The sample yields about 340,000 distinct CDR3 sequences, 15% to 20% seen once. The source was PBMCs, mostly from graft donor cells, collected 360 days after TCRalphabeta/CD19-depleted stem cell transplant. The receptors derive from a male patient aged 2 to 9 who had a stem cell transplant for acute lymphoblastic leukemia, so the T cells may come from the graft donor. Each CDR3 is given with its conserved first and last residue. The order of the fields is CDR3 DNA, CDR3 protein, J gene, D gene, V gene, clone size. The D gene is left open where the match is weak. Not all rows give a size; the values are once, few, many and, for expanded clones, a class.

CDR3 DNA: TGTGCCAGCAGTTTGAGAGAGGCCGGGGAGCTGTTTTTT; CDR3 protein: CASSLREAGELFF; J gene: TRBJ2-2; D gene: NA; V gene: TRBV12-3/TRBV12-4; clone size: many
CDR3 DNA: TGTGCCACCAGCAGAGACCCTTTTGGGGCTAGCGGGAGTAGCTATGAGCAGTTCTTC; CDR3 protein: CATSRDPFGASGSSYEQFF; J gene: TRBJ2-1; D gene: TRBD2; V gene: TRBV15; clone size: few
CDR3 DNA: TGTGCCAGCGGACGGACAGAGAACCAAGAGACCCAGTACTTC; CDR3 protein: CASGRTENQETQYF; J gene: TRBJ2-5; D gene: NA; V gene: TRBV19; clone size: many
CDR3 DNA: TGTGCCAGCAGCGTACTATCAGGGTCCTTCGACAATGAGCAGTTCTTC; CDR3 protein: CASSVLSGSFDNEQFF; J gene: TRBJ2-1; D gene: NA; V gene: TRBV9; clone size: many
CDR3 DNA: TGTGCCAGCTCACCCGGCGGGAGCTGGTACAATGAGCAGTTCTTC; CDR3 protein: CASSPGGSWYNEQFF; J gene: TRBJ2-1; D gene: TRBD2; V gene: TRBV18; clone size: few
CDR3 DNA: TGTGCCAGCAGCTTGGTCTCTAGCAGCCAAGAGACCCAGTACTTC; CDR3 protein: CASSLVSSSQETQYF; J gene: TRBJ2-5; D gene: NA; V gene: TRBV5-8; clone size: few
CDR3 DNA: TGCAGTGCTAGCGAGGCCGGGGGGGCCAATGAGCAGTTCTTC; CDR3 protein: CSASEAGGANEQFF; J gene: TRBJ2-1; D gene: TRBD2; V gene: TRBV20-1; clone size: NA
CDR3 DNA: TGTCCCAGCAGCGGAGCAGAGCAAGAGACCCAGTACTTC; CDR3 protein: CPSSGAEQETQYF; J gene: TRBJ2-5; D gene: NA; V gene: TRBV9; clone size: NA
CDR3 DNA: TGTGCCATCAGTGGCGGACAGGGTTTCTACGAGCAGTACTTC; CDR3 protein: CAISGGQGFYEQYF; J gene: TRBJ2-7; D gene: TRBD1; V gene: TRBV10-3; clone size: NA
CDR3 DNA: TGTGCCAGTAGTATCCTGCACGGCACCGGGGAGCTGTTTTTT; CDR3 protein: CASSILHGTGELFF; J gene: TRBJ2-2; D gene: NA; V gene: TRBV19; clone size: NA
CDR3 DNA: TGCAGTGCTAGACGGGACAGGGGCACCTACGAGCAGTACTTC; CDR3 protein: CSARRDRGTYEQYF; J gene: TRBJ2-7; D gene: TRBD1; V gene: TRBV20-1; clone size: NA
CDR3 DNA: TGCGCCAGCACCCCATTTACCGGGATCACAGATACGCAGTATTTT; CDR3 protein: CASTPFTGITDTQYF; J gene: TRBJ2-3; D gene: NA; V gene: TRBV4-3; clone size: many
CDR3 DNA: TGCGCCAGCAGCTTGAGCAGGGCAGGAGATACGCAGTATTTT; CDR3 protein: CASSLSRAGDTQYF; J gene: TRBJ2-3; D gene: NA; V gene: TRBV5-1; clone size: many
CDR3 DNA: TGCAGTGCTAGAGTGGCTAATAGCAATCAGCCCCAGCATTTT; CDR3 protein: CSARVANSNQPQHF; J gene: TRBJ1-5; D gene: NA; V gene: TRBV20-1; clone size: many
CDR3 DNA: TGTGCCAGCAGTCCAAGACTCTACAACTACAATGAGCAGTTCTTC; CDR3 protein: CASSPRLYNYNEQFF; J gene: TRBJ2-1; D gene: NA; V gene: TRBV28; clone size: NA
CDR3 DNA: TGTGCCAGCAGCTTGAAAAGGGGGGACAGAGACGCCGGCATGAACACTGAAGCTTTCTTT; CDR3 protein: CASSLKRGDRDAGMNTEAFF; J gene: TRBJ1-1; D gene: TRBD1; V gene: TRBV5-4; clone size: NA
CDR3 DNA: TGTGCCAGCAGTTACTTAAACACCGGGGAGCTGTTTTTT; CDR3 protein: CASSYLNTGELFF; J gene: TRBJ2-2; D gene: NA; V gene: TRBV27; clone size: NA
CDR3 DNA: TGTGCCAGCAGCCAAGAGGGGTCCACTGGGGCCAACGTCCTGACTTTC; CDR3 protein: CASSQEGSTGANVLTF; J gene: TRBJ2-6; D gene: NA; V gene: TRBV4-2; clone size: few
CDR3 DNA: TGTGCCAGCAGGGAGACAGGGGCCTACGAGCAGTACTTC; CDR3 protein: CASRETGAYEQYF; J gene: TRBJ2-7; D gene: TRBD1; V gene: TRBV6-1; clone size: few
CDR3 DNA: TGTGCCAGCAGCTTAGACAGGGAGGAGTCAGAGACCCAGTACTTC; CDR3 protein: CASSLDREESETQYF; J gene: TRBJ2-5; D gene: NA; V gene: TRBV7-2; clone size: NA
CDR3 DNA: TGTGCCAGCAGCACAGGGGCAGCGGTCGGCGATGAGCAGTTCTTC; CDR3 protein: CASSTGAAVGDEQFF; J gene: TRBJ2-1; D gene: TRBD1; V gene: TRBV7-2; clone size: few
CDR3 DNA: TGTGCCAGCAAGGAGTCCCCAGGATCAGATACGCAGTATTTT; CDR3 protein: CASKESPGSDTQYF; J gene: TRBJ2-3; D gene: NA; V gene: TRBV6-1; clone size: few
CDR3 DNA: TGTGCCAGCAGCTTGTGGGGACCGGACAGGGGAAAGAAAGAGACCCAGTACTTC; CDR3 protein: CASSLWGPDRGKKETQYF; J gene: TRBJ2-5; D gene: TRBD1; V gene: TRBV5-6; clone size: many
CDR3 DNA: TGTGCCATCAGTGAAGGGACAGGGGTGCTCTACGAGCAGTACTTC; CDR3 protein: CAISEGTGVLYEQYF; J gene: TRBJ2-7; D gene: TRBD1; V gene: TRBV10-3; clone size: NA
CDR3 DNA: TGTGCCAGCGGGGGGCGCAACGATGGCTACACCTTC; CDR3 protein: CASGGRNDGYTF; J gene: TRBJ1-2; D gene: NA; V gene: TRBV28; clone size: few
CDR3 DNA: TGCGCCAGCAGCTTGGTGGCCGGGGAGCTGTTTTTT; CDR3 protein: CASSLVAGELFF; J gene: TRBJ2-2; D gene: NA; V gene: TRBV5-1; clone size: few
CDR3 DNA: TGTGCCAGCAGTTTAGTCCTTAGGGCCCTCGGGGGCTACACCTTC; CDR3 protein: CASSLVLRALGGYTF; J gene: TRBJ1-2; D gene: NA; V gene: TRBV28; clone size: many
CDR3 DNA: TGTGCCAGCAGTAGGAGGAGGGCACTCACAGATACGCAGTATTTT; CDR3 protein: CASSRRRALTDTQYF; J gene: TRBJ2-3; D gene: NA; V gene: TRBV12-3/TRBV12-4; clone size: few
CDR3 DNA: TGCGCCAGCAGTTTGCCACAGGGGATTCAAGAGACCCAGTACTTC; CDR3 protein: CASSLPQGIQETQYF; J gene: TRBJ2-5; D gene: TRBD1; V gene: TRBV5-1; clone size: many
CDR3 DNA: TGCGCCAGCAGCCAAGATACAGGGGGCGCGAACACCGGGGAGCTGTTTTTT; CDR3 protein: CASSQDTGGANTGELFF; J gene: TRBJ2-2; D gene: TRBD1; V gene: TRBV4-3; clone size: NA
CDR3 DNA: TGCAGCGTCTTGGACACGGATTCCTACGAGCAGTACTTC; CDR3 protein: CSVLDTDSYEQYF; J gene: TRBJ2-7; D gene: NA; V gene: TRBV29-1; clone size: many
CDR3 DNA: TGTGCCAGCAGTTTGGGACTAGCGCAAGAGACCCAGTACTTC; CDR3 protein: CASSLGLAQETQYF; J gene: TRBJ2-5; D gene: TRBD2; V gene: TRBV28; clone size: many
CDR3 DNA: TGCGCCAGCAGCCAGGTCGGGAAAGGAAACACCATATATTTT; CDR3 protein: CASSQVGKGNTIYF; J gene: TRBJ1-3; D gene: NA; V gene: TRBV4-1; clone size: NA
CDR3 DNA: TGTGCCATCAGTGAGTCGCCCCCCTACGAGCAGTACTTC; CDR3 protein: CAISESPPYEQYF; J gene: TRBJ2-7; D gene: NA; V gene: TRBV10-3; clone size: few
CDR3 DNA: TGTGCCAGTGCAGGGAGCTTTCAAGAACCCCTCCACTTT; CDR3 protein: CASAGSFQEPLHF; J gene: TRBJ1-6; D gene: NA; V gene: TRBV12-3/TRBV12-4; clone size: few
CDR3 DNA: TGCGCCAGCAGCCAAGCTCCCGCAGGGTACTATGGCTACACCTTC; CDR3 protein: CASSQAPAGYYGYTF; J gene: TRBJ1-2; D gene: NA; V gene: TRBV4-1; clone size: few
CDR3 DNA: TGTGCCAGCAGTTTCTCTTACAGAGACACTGAAGCTTTCTTT; CDR3 protein: CASSFSYRDTEAFF; J gene: TRBJ1-1; D gene: NA; V gene: TRBV28; clone size: few
CDR3 DNA: TGCAGTGCTAGATCCGGACTAGCGGGAGGCGGTGAGCAGTTCTTC; CDR3 protein: CSARSGLAGGGEQFF; J gene: TRBJ2-1; D gene: TRBD2; V gene: TRBV20-1; clone size: few
CDR3 DNA: TGTGCCAGCAGCTTAGGAGGGTGGGTCAATGAGCAGTTCTTC; CDR3 protein: CASSLGGWVNEQFF; J gene: TRBJ2-1; D gene: NA; V gene: TRBV7-2; clone size: NA
CDR3 DNA: TGTGCCAGCAGCTTATTCCTAGGTCCCTACAATGAGCAGTTCTTC; CDR3 protein: CASSLFLGPYNEQFF; J gene: TRBJ2-1; D gene: NA; V gene: TRBV7-9; clone size: NA
CDR3 DNA: TGTGCCAGCTCACCACAATTGACTTTACAAGAGACCCAGTACTTC; CDR3 protein: CASSPQLTLQETQYF; J gene: TRBJ2-5; D gene: NA; V gene: TRBV18; clone size: few
CDR3 DNA: TGCAGCGTTGAAGGAGAGGTGGACAGGTACAATGAGCAGTTCTTC; CDR3 protein: CSVEGEVDRYNEQFF; J gene: TRBJ2-1; D gene: TRBD1; V gene: TRBV29-1; clone size: few
CDR3 DNA: TGCGCCAGCAGCCAAGACCCGGGTGGCGGACTAGCGGGAGTTATAGATACGCAGTATTTT; CDR3 protein: CASSQDPGGGLAGVIDTQYF; J gene: TRBJ2-3; D gene: TRBD2; V gene: TRBV4-1; clone size: few
CDR3 DNA: TGTGCCAGCAGCTTGGTCTACAGAGACTACGAGCAGTACTTC; CDR3 protein: CASSLVYRDYEQYF; J gene: TRBJ2-7; D gene: NA; V gene: TRBV5-5; clone size: NA
CDR3 DNA: TGTGCCAGCAGCGTAGCACTAGCGGGTACCTACAATGAGCAGTTCTTC; CDR3 protein: CASSVALAGTYNEQFF; J gene: TRBJ2-1; D gene: TRBD2; V gene: TRBV9; clone size: NA
CDR3 DNA: TGTGCCAGCAGCGTAAGGGGGGGTTTTTCGAGCACCGGGGAGCTGTTTTTT; CDR3 protein: CASSVRGGFSSTGELFF; J gene: TRBJ2-2; D gene: NA; V gene: TRBV9; clone size: NA
CDR3 DNA: TGTGCCACCAGCAGAGATCTTGGTTTTGTCAGCGAAGAGACCCAGTACTTC; CDR3 protein: CATSRDLGFVSEETQYF; J gene: TRBJ2-5; D gene: NA; V gene: TRBV15; clone size: many
CDR3 DNA: TGTGCCAGCACCATAGGGGGGGGAAGCGACAATGAGCAGTTCTTC; CDR3 protein: CASTIGGGSDNEQFF; J gene: TRBJ2-1; D gene: NA; V gene: TRBV9; clone size: NA
CDR3 DNA: TGTGCCAGCAGTTTATCGGCGCCAGGCTACGAGCAGTACTTC; CDR3 protein: CASSLSAPGYEQYF; J gene: TRBJ2-7; D gene: NA; V gene: TRBV27; clone size: few
CDR3 DNA: TGTGCCAGCAGTCTGGGCCACTCTGGGGCCAACGTCCTGACTTTC; CDR3 protein: CASSLGHSGANVLTF; J gene: TRBJ2-6; D gene: NA; V gene: TRBV12-3/TRBV12-4; clone size: few
CDR3 DNA: TGTGCCAGCAGTGGAGAGCGGGATCTGTACTTC; CDR3 protein: CASSGERDLYF; J gene: TRBJ2-7; D gene: TRBD2; V gene: TRBV2; clone size: few
CDR3 DNA: TGCAGTGCTAGAGATGGGGCAGGGATCTACGAGCAGTACTTC; CDR3 protein: CSARDGAGIYEQYF; J gene: TRBJ2-7; D gene: NA; V gene: TRBV20-1; clone size: NA
CDR3 DNA: TGTGCCAGCAGTCAACCACCCCACCTCGGACAGGGCACAGATACGCAGTATTTT; CDR3 protein: CASSQPPHLGQGTDTQYF; J gene: TRBJ2-3; D gene: TRBD1; V gene: TRBV12-3/TRBV12-4; clone size: NA